The clone carrying this TCR beta chain was observed a handful of times. This entry comes from a study of blood T cells in healthy people across ages. The germline V gene encodes CDR1 DFQATT and CDR2 SNEGSKA (reference sequence). The CDR3 runs 17 residues. V lost 1 base to trimming and J lost 1 base; unmatched junction nucleotides: 7. Using a J-beta primer mix together with a sample-barcoded 5' primer, a second PCR was run for roughly 6 to 11 cycles. TCRdb independently ran MiXCR on the 5' RACE reads; one entry per CDR3 protein. The table lists about 830,000 distinct CDR3 sequences, 62% of them singletons.

The specimen sequenced was blood. This TCR came from a man under 40 in good health. This chain uses TRBV20-1 with TRBJ2-3; 11 bases match TRBD2. This chain's CDR3 is CSARALLTSGGTDTQYF. For the CDR3, the DNA is TGCAGTGCTAGAGCCCTCTTGACTAGCGGGGGCACAGATACGCAGTATTTT.